This is a list of T cell receptor beta chains from one sample in a study of T-cell reconstitution after alpha-beta-depleted transplantation in children. TCRdb reprocessed the PCR reads with MiXCR, giving one entry per CDR3 protein. The sample yields roughly 670,000 distinct CDR3 sequences, around 14% seen once. Here the sequenced sample was PBMCs, taken before TCRalphabeta/CD19-depleted stem cell transplant. These TCRs come from a girl aged 2-10 years with congenital amegakaryocytic thrombocytopenia, due to receive a stem cell transplant. The CDR3 runs from the conserved cysteine through the conserved F or W. A D gene is named only where the DNA matches it firmly. Some rows have no size entry. The others give once, few or many, or a class for an expanded clone.

j_gene: TRBJ2-7; v_gene: TRBV7-9; abundance: many; d_gene: NA; CDR3nt: TGTGCCAGCAGCAGCCCCTACAACTACGAGCAGTACTTC; CDR3aa: CASSSPYNYEQYF
j_gene: TRBJ2-3; v_gene: TRBV5-1; abundance: NA; d_gene: NA; CDR3nt: TGCGCCAGCAGCACTAGTGCAGATACGCAGTATTTT; CDR3aa: CASSTSADTQYF
j_gene: TRBJ2-7; v_gene: TRBV5-1; abundance: many; d_gene: NA; CDR3nt: TGCGCCAGCAGCCGTATACCCGGGACTGGATCCTACGAGCAGTACTTC; CDR3aa: CASSRIPGTGSYEQYF
j_gene: TRBJ1-3; v_gene: TRBV12-3/TRBV12-4; abundance: few; d_gene: NA; CDR3nt: TGTGCCAGCCTCTGGGGAAACACCATATATTTT; CDR3aa: CASLWGNTIYF
j_gene: TRBJ2-7; v_gene: TRBV4-1; abundance: few; d_gene: NA; CDR3nt: TGCGCCAGCAGCCAGGCCCCCCGGGGGTCCAGCTCCTACGAGCAGTACTTC; CDR3aa: CASSQAPRGSSSYEQYF
j_gene: TRBJ2-4; v_gene: TRBV20-1; abundance: many; d_gene: NA; CDR3nt: TGCAGTGCTAGAGATGACAGCGCCAAAAACATTCAGTACTTC; CDR3aa: CSARDDSAKNIQYF
j_gene: TRBJ2-5; v_gene: TRBV5-1; abundance: NA; d_gene: NA; CDR3nt: TGCGCCAGCAGCTTCTTAATAGGACACCAAGAGACCCAGTACTTC; CDR3aa: CASSFLIGHQETQYF
j_gene: TRBJ2-2; v_gene: TRBV5-6; abundance: many; d_gene: NA; CDR3nt: TGTGCCAGCAGCTTGCCCAGCACGAACACCGGGGAGCTGTTTTTT; CDR3aa: CASSLPSTNTGELFF
j_gene: TRBJ2-1; v_gene: TRBV7-9; abundance: many; d_gene: NA; CDR3nt: TGTGCCAGCAGCTCCCCGGGAGCTCGTGTTGAGCAGTTCTTC; CDR3aa: CASSSPGARVEQFF
j_gene: TRBJ2-1; v_gene: TRBV19; abundance: NA; d_gene: NA; CDR3nt: TGTGCCAGTAGCTACAGAGACTTAGACAATGAGCAGTTCTTC; CDR3aa: CASSYRDLDNEQFF
j_gene: TRBJ2-7; v_gene: TRBV29-1; abundance: many; d_gene: TRBD2; CDR3nt: TGCAGCGTTGGCAGGGGGACTAGCGTTGACGAGCAGTACTTC; CDR3aa: CSVGRGTSVDEQYF
j_gene: TRBJ2-3; v_gene: TRBV7-2; abundance: few; d_gene: TRBD2; CDR3nt: TGTGCCAGCAGCTCCCCTGGCGGGAGGGGAGATACGCAGTATTTT; CDR3aa: CASSSPGGRGDTQYF
j_gene: TRBJ2-1; v_gene: TRBV5-1; abundance: many; d_gene: TRBD2; CDR3nt: TGCGCCAGCAGCTTGCTGGGGGGAGGGCAGAATGAGCAGTTCTTC; CDR3aa: CASSLLGGGQNEQFF
j_gene: TRBJ2-6; v_gene: TRBV7-6; abundance: few; d_gene: NA; CDR3nt: TGTGCCAGCAGCCCTAGGCTGACTGGGGCCAACGTCCTGACTTTC; CDR3aa: CASSPRLTGANVLTF
j_gene: TRBJ2-1; v_gene: TRBV20-1; abundance: many; d_gene: TRBD2; CDR3nt: TGCAGTGCCAAGTCTCGGACTAGCGTGAGCTCCTACAATGAGCAGTTCTTC; CDR3aa: CSAKSRTSVSSYNEQFF
j_gene: TRBJ2-1; v_gene: TRBV7-9; abundance: NA; d_gene: TRBD2; CDR3nt: TGTGCCAGCACCCCACCAGGACTAGCGGGACAAGGGGAGCAGTTCTTC; CDR3aa: CASTPPGLAGQGEQFF
j_gene: TRBJ2-3; v_gene: TRBV5-1; abundance: few; d_gene: NA; CDR3nt: TGCGCCAGCAGCTTGGGCCTAGGGGGCGGGAGTACAGATACGCAGTATTTT; CDR3aa: CASSLGLGGGSTDTQYF
j_gene: TRBJ2-7; v_gene: TRBV7-2; abundance: many; d_gene: NA; CDR3nt: TGTGCCACCCTCGGGGGATATATGCTACCCTACGAGCAGTACTTC; CDR3aa: CATLGGYMLPYEQYF
j_gene: TRBJ2-1; v_gene: TRBV11-1; abundance: NA; d_gene: TRBD1; CDR3nt: TGTGCCAGCAGCCCGACAGGGGGCCGCTCTCCGCCCTACAATGAGCAGTTCTTC; CDR3aa: CASSPTGGRSPPYNEQFF
j_gene: TRBJ1-3; v_gene: TRBV10-3; abundance: few; d_gene: NA; CDR3nt: TGTGCCATGACCGACAGTATCTCTGGAAACACCATATATTTT; CDR3aa: CAMTDSISGNTIYF
j_gene: TRBJ1-5; v_gene: TRBV20-1; abundance: many; d_gene: NA; CDR3nt: TGCAGTGCTAGACAGGGAGAACATCAGCCCCAGCATTTT; CDR3aa: CSARQGEHQPQHF
j_gene: TRBJ1-5; v_gene: TRBV6-5; abundance: many; d_gene: NA; CDR3nt: TGTGCCAGCAGTTATTGGCAGGGCGACGAGAGCAATCAGCCCCAGCATTTT; CDR3aa: CASSYWQGDESNQPQHF
j_gene: TRBJ2-1; v_gene: TRBV7-2; abundance: NA; d_gene: NA; CDR3nt: TGTGCCAGCAGCTTAAACGCGATTGAGCAGTTCTTC; CDR3aa: CASSLNAIEQFF
j_gene: TRBJ2-1; v_gene: TRBV20-1; abundance: few; d_gene: TRBD2; CDR3nt: TGCAGTGCTAGAGCTAGCGGGAGGGCTTGGGAGCAGTTCTTC; CDR3aa: CSARASGRAWEQFF
j_gene: TRBJ2-1; v_gene: TRBV29-1; abundance: many; d_gene: NA; CDR3nt: TGCAGCGTTTGGGGCAGGGGCAAAAATGAGCAGTTCTTC; CDR3aa: CSVWGRGKNEQFF
j_gene: TRBJ2-1; v_gene: TRBV7-9; abundance: NA; d_gene: TRBD2; CDR3nt: TGTGCCAGCAGCGAACCGGGACTAGCGGACAATGAGCAGTTCTTC; CDR3aa: CASSEPGLADNEQFF
j_gene: TRBJ2-7; v_gene: TRBV6-6; abundance: NA; d_gene: NA; CDR3nt: TGTGCCAGCAATGGGGAAAGTTACGAGCAGTACTTC; CDR3aa: CASNGESYEQYF
j_gene: TRBJ2-3; v_gene: TRBV28; abundance: many; d_gene: NA; CDR3nt: TGTGCCAGCACCCCCGGGGCGAGGGATACGCAGTATTTT; CDR3aa: CASTPGARDTQYF
j_gene: TRBJ1-5; v_gene: TRBV20-1; abundance: many; d_gene: NA; CDR3nt: TGCAGTGCTAGAGATTCGTCAGGGGTTAAGTGGAATCAGCCCCAGCATTTT; CDR3aa: CSARDSSGVKWNQPQHF
j_gene: TRBJ1-6; v_gene: TRBV12-3/TRBV12-4; abundance: few; d_gene: NA; CDR3nt: TGTGCCAGCAGTCCAGGGAAATCACCCCTCCACTTT; CDR3aa: CASSPGKSPLHF
j_gene: TRBJ1-5; v_gene: TRBV29-1; abundance: few; d_gene: NA; CDR3nt: TGCAGCGTTGGAGACAATAGCAATCAGCCCCAGCATTTT; CDR3aa: CSVGDNSNQPQHF
j_gene: TRBJ2-7; v_gene: TRBV29-1; abundance: many; d_gene: NA; CDR3nt: TGCAGCGTTGTGTATGCGGCAGCCGAATCCTACGAGCAGTACTTC; CDR3aa: CSVVYAAAESYEQYF
j_gene: TRBJ2-3; v_gene: TRBV7-2; abundance: many; d_gene: NA; CDR3nt: TGTGCCAGCAGCTTACATGGGACTTCCACAGATACGCAGTATTTT; CDR3aa: CASSLHGTSTDTQYF
j_gene: TRBJ2-7; v_gene: TRBV20-1; abundance: few; d_gene: TRBD2; CDR3nt: TGCAGTGCTAGAGATCGCAGCGGGAGGAACTACGAGCAGTACTTC; CDR3aa: CSARDRSGRNYEQYF
j_gene: TRBJ2-2; v_gene: TRBV3-1; abundance: NA; d_gene: NA; CDR3nt: TGTGCCAGCAGCCAAGGGTCGCTAGCCACCACCGGGGAGCTGTTTTTT; CDR3aa: CASSQGSLATTGELFF
j_gene: TRBJ2-7; v_gene: TRBV20-1; abundance: many; d_gene: NA; CDR3nt: TGCAGTGCTAGAGTTGGGGGCAGGTCCTACGAGCAGTACTTC; CDR3aa: CSARVGGRSYEQYF
j_gene: TRBJ2-1; v_gene: TRBV7-3; abundance: few; d_gene: NA; CDR3nt: TGTGCCAGCAGCTTAAGTGGCGGAGGGGAACACGATGAGCAGTTCTTC; CDR3aa: CASSLSGGGEHDEQFF
j_gene: TRBJ2-7; v_gene: TRBV29-1; abundance: few; d_gene: NA; CDR3nt: TGCAGCGTTGTGTGGGGGCCCCACTCCTACGAGCAGTACTTC; CDR3aa: CSVVWGPHSYEQYF
j_gene: TRBJ1-6; v_gene: TRBV12-3/TRBV12-4; abundance: few; d_gene: NA; CDR3nt: TGTGCCAGCGGGTTTGACAGGACTAATTCACCCCTCCACTTT; CDR3aa: CASGFDRTNSPLHF
j_gene: TRBJ2-3; v_gene: TRBV11-1; abundance: NA; d_gene: TRBD2; CDR3nt: TGTGCCAGCAGCTCGCCTCAATGGACTAGCGGGAGTGCAGATACGCAGTATTTT; CDR3aa: CASSSPQWTSGSADTQYF
j_gene: TRBJ2-2; v_gene: TRBV20-1; abundance: NA; d_gene: NA; CDR3nt: TGCAGTGCGAGGGCCGCCTACACCGGGGAGCTGTTTTTT; CDR3aa: CSARAAYTGELFF
j_gene: TRBJ2-7; v_gene: TRBV25-1; abundance: NA; d_gene: TRBD2; CDR3nt: TGTGCCAGCAAACCTAGCGGGAGGGCCGGCGAGCAGTACTTC; CDR3aa: CASKPSGRAGEQYF
j_gene: TRBJ2-7; v_gene: TRBV10-3; abundance: NA; d_gene: TRBD1; CDR3nt: TGTGCCATCAGCCCCCGACAGGGGGGGATCTACGAGCAGTACTTC; CDR3aa: CAISPRQGGIYEQYF
j_gene: TRBJ2-5; v_gene: TRBV29-1; abundance: once; d_gene: NA; CDR3nt: TGCAGCGTTACGCAATCTTTCCAAGAGACCCAGTACTTC; CDR3aa: CSVTQSFQETQYF
j_gene: TRBJ2-3; v_gene: TRBV5-1; abundance: NA; d_gene: NA; CDR3nt: TGCGCCAGCAGCTTGGGGCCCCTGGACTTAACAGATACGCAGTATTTT; CDR3aa: CASSLGPLDLTDTQYF
j_gene: TRBJ2-3; v_gene: TRBV7-2; abundance: NA; d_gene: NA; CDR3nt: TGTGCCAGCAGCTTACTCGGGGACCCAGATACGCAGTATTTT; CDR3aa: CASSLLGDPDTQYF
j_gene: TRBJ1-1; v_gene: TRBV6-1; abundance: many; d_gene: NA; CDR3nt: TGTGCCAGCAGGTCAGGGTTCGCTGAAGCTTTCTTT; CDR3aa: CASRSGFAEAFF
j_gene: TRBJ2-3; v_gene: TRBV29-1; abundance: many; d_gene: NA; CDR3nt: TGCAGCGTTGAACCCCAGGAGGAAGATACGCAGTATTTT; CDR3aa: CSVEPQEEDTQYF
j_gene: TRBJ2-1; v_gene: TRBV5-1; abundance: many; d_gene: NA; CDR3nt: TGCGCCAGCAGCTGGGGCGGGGTAAGCTCCTACAATGAGCAGTTCTTC; CDR3aa: CASSWGGVSSYNEQFF
j_gene: TRBJ2-2; v_gene: TRBV6-5; abundance: NA; d_gene: NA; CDR3nt: TGTGCCAGCAGTTACGGGGGGCCGGCCGGGGAGCTGTTTTTT; CDR3aa: CASSYGGPAGELFF
j_gene: TRBJ2-3; v_gene: TRBV29-1; abundance: NA; d_gene: NA; CDR3nt: TGCAGCGTTGACGGAGACGGAAGCACAGATACGCAGTATTTT; CDR3aa: CSVDGDGSTDTQYF
j_gene: TRBJ2-7; v_gene: TRBV6-1; abundance: many; d_gene: TRBD2; CDR3nt: TGTGCCAGCAGTGAGACTAGCGGGATCTACTCCTACGAGCAGTACTTC; CDR3aa: CASSETSGIYSYEQYF
j_gene: TRBJ2-3; v_gene: TRBV29-1; abundance: many; d_gene: NA; CDR3nt: TGCAGCGTTCGTAAGCAGGGGATTTCCTTTTTCGCAGATACGCAGTATTTT; CDR3aa: CSVRKQGISFFADTQYF
j_gene: TRBJ2-4; v_gene: TRBV11-2; abundance: NA; d_gene: NA; CDR3nt: TGTGCCAGCCGCCTAAATGGACTGGAAAACATTCAGTACTTC; CDR3aa: CASRLNGLENIQYF
j_gene: TRBJ2-2; v_gene: TRBV5-6; abundance: NA; d_gene: TRBD2; CDR3nt: TGTGCCAGCAGCTCAGCGGGAGGGTCTTACACCGGGGAGCTGTTTTTT; CDR3aa: CASSSAGGSYTGELFF